The sequence of this TCR beta chain was determined in a study of T cell changes during pregnancy in multiple sclerosis. The assay was immunoSEQ multiplex PCR, and TCRdb's table has in-frame clones only and misses some. Of around 99,000 clones in the sample, 85% to 95% were seen once. The CDR3 is made up of 14 amino acids. V was cut by 0 bases and J by 2 bases, with 8 bases left in between. CDR1 is SGDLS, CDR2 YYNGEE, per germline. The TCR was taken from a female donor in good health, enrolled as a control in a pregnancy study. The rearrangement joins TRBV9 to TRBJ1-2; D is unresolved. Material: peripheral blood, obtained in the third trimester of pregnancy. Here the CDR3 DNA reads TGTGCCAGCAGCGTAGATACAGAAAACTATGGCTACACCTTC. It yields the protein CASSVDTENYGYTF.